These T cell receptor beta chains were read from a single sample in a study of T cells in Graves' hyperthyroidism and ophthalmopathy. TCRdb ran MiXCR on the multiplex PCR reads and lists one entry per CDR3 protein. The data contain a few hundred thousand distinct CDR3 sequences, 46% of them singletons. Sequenced: peripheral blood or thyroid tissue (not recorded which). Receptors were obtained from a woman aged 18 to 35 with Graves' hyperthyroidism. CDR3s include the opening cysteine and the closing phenylalanine or tryptophan. Each record gives: J gene, V gene, D gene, CDR3 length, clone size, CDR3 DNA, CDR3 protein. D genes are given only for firm matches. Where a row states a size, it is once, few, many or the class of an expanded clone; other rows omit it.

>TRBJ2-5|TRBV7-6|.|15|few
TGTGCCAGCAGCTTAGCGAACAGGCCACGGGGGACCCAGTACTTC
CASSLANRPRGTQYF
>TRBJ2-7|TRBV20-1|.|13|.
TGCAGTGCTAGAGTTGGAGGGCGTTACGAGCAGTACTTC
CSARVGGRYEQYF
>TRBJ2-7|TRBV3-1|.|16|.
TGTGCCAGCAGCCCTGCAAATGGACTCGATTCCTACGAGCAGTACTTC
CASSPANGLDSYEQYF
>TRBJ2-1|TRBV2|.|15|.
TGTGCCAGCGGGGGACGGTTGATCTACACCAATGAGCAGTTCTTC
CASGGRLIYTNEQFF
>TRBJ2-1|TRBV20-1|TRBD2|15|few
TGCAGTGCTTACGATAGCGGGGTCTCCTACAATGAGCAGTTCTTC
CSAYDSGVSYNEQFF
>TRBJ2-2|TRBV19|.|15|many
TGTGCCAGTAGTATACGGGGGAGCGGCACCGGGGAGCTGTTTTTT
CASSIRGSGTGELFF
>TRBJ2-1|TRBV7-2|TRBD2|15|.
TGTGCCAGCAGCTGGGGTAGCGGGAGTACAAATGAGCAGTTCTTC
CASSWGSGSTNEQFF
>TRBJ1-5|TRBV12-5|TRBD1|15|many
TGTGCTAGTGGTTCAGGGGGTTATAGCAATCAGCCCCAGCATTTT
CASGSGGYSNQPQHF
>TRBJ1-3|TRBV11-3|.|17|.
TGTGCCAGCAGCTTACTAGCGGGGTTCGTCCGGGGGAACACCATATATTTT
CASSLLAGFVRGNTIYF
>TRBJ2-6|TRBV29-1|.|15|many
TGCAGCGTTCGGGACATCACCTCTGGGGCCAACGTCCTGACTTTC
CSVRDITSGANVLTF
>TRBJ1-4|TRBV6-4|.|12|.
TGTGCCAGCAGTGGGACATCCGGAAAACTGTTTTTT
CASSGTSGKLFF
>TRBJ2-3|TRBV19|TRBD2|16|few
TGTGCCAGTAGTTCACGACTAGCCGGGAGCACAGATACGCAGTATTTT
CASSSRLAGSTDTQYF
>TRBJ2-2|TRBV19|.|14|.
TGTGCCAGTAGTATTCCCGGGAGCCCCGGGGAGCTGTTTTTT
CASSIPGSPGELFF
>TRBJ1-6|TRBV7-2|TRBD1|14|once
TGTGCCAGCAGCTCCTACGACAGGGGTACACCCCTCCACTTT
CASSSYDRGTPLHF
>TRBJ2-1|TRBV7-8|TRBD2|13|.
TGTGCCAGCAGCTCTGGACTAGCTGGTGAGCAGTTCTTC
CASSSGLAGEQFF
>TRBJ2-7|TRBV20-1|TRBD1|14|.
TGCAGTGCGACGGGACAGGGGCTCTCCTACGAGCAGTACTTC
CSATGQGLSYEQYF
>TRBJ1-1|TRBV27|.|13|many
TGTGCCAGCAGTTTATCTAGGGGGGCTGAAGCTTTCTTT
CASSLSRGAEAFF
>TRBJ2-7|TRBV7-3|TRBD2|13|.
TGTGCCAGCAGCCCCAGGGAGGGCACTGAGCAGTCCTTC
CASSPREGTEQSF
>TRBJ1-1|TRBV4-2|.|13|many
TGTGCCAGCAGCATCTCGGAGGGGACTGAAGCTTTCTTT
CASSISEGTEAFF
>TRBJ2-6|TRBV29-1|.|17|many
TGCAGCGTTGAAGAAGGACGGTCCCGCTCTGGGGCCAACGTCCTGACTTTC
CSVEEGRSRSGANVLTF
>TRBJ1-2|TRBV7-6|TRBD1|15|.
TGTGCCAGCGGTTCGGGCAGGGGGCATAGTTATGGCTACACCTTC
CASGSGRGHSYGYTF
>TRBJ2-7|TRBV12-3/TRBV12-4|.|15|.
TGTGCCAGCAGTCGCCCCGGGACAAGGGACCACGAGCGGTACTTC
CASSRPGTRDHERYF
>TRBJ2-7|TRBV7-2|TRBD2|20|.
TGTGCCAGCAGCCCGGTCGACAGGGTGGCTAGCGGGAGAGGGGGCTACGAGCAGTACTTC
CASSPVDRVASGRGGYEQYF
>TRBJ2-7|TRBV3-1|.|14|many
TGTGCCAGCAGGGCCGGGACAACCAGCTACGAGCAGTACTTC
CASRAGTTSYEQYF
>TRBJ1-1|TRBV30|TRBD1|15|many
TGTGCCTGGAGCCGAAAGTGGACAGGGGACACTGAAGCTTTCTTT
CAWSRKWTGDTEAFF
>TRBJ2-5|TRBV29-1|TRBD1|14|many
TGCAGCGTTTATCTCATGGACAGGGTAGAGACCCAGTACTTC
CSVYLMDRVETQYF
>TRBJ2-2|TRBV19|.|15|many
TGTGCCAGTAGTGCGACAGTAACTAACACCGGGGAGCTGTTTTTT
CASSATVTNTGELFF
>TRBJ2-2|TRBV7-2|.|13|.
TGTGCCAGCAGTCTAAAAGTCACGCGGGAGCTGTTTTTT
CASSLKVTRELFF
>TRBJ1-5|TRBV7-2|TRBD1|16|.
TGTGCCAGCAGCCCTAGCGGGACAGGGGGCGAAAGGACCCAGCATTTT
CASSPSGTGGERTQHF
>TRBJ2-3|TRBV2|.|13|.
TGTGCCAGCAGTTTGAGGGAGTTAGGTACGCAGTATTTT
CASSLRELGTQYF
>TRBJ1-2|TRBV3-1|.|18|few
TGTGCCAGCAGCCAACACTTTCGGACAGCCCTTGATAACTATGGCTACACCTTC
CASSQHFRTALDNYGYTF
>TRBJ2-7|TRBV6-5|TRBD2|17|many
TGTGCCAGCAGTTACTCGTTCGCTAGCGGGAGGGCCTACGAGCAGTACTTC
CASSYSFASGRAYEQYF
>TRBJ2-7|TRBV7-8|TRBD2|14|.
TGTGCCAGCAGCCAGCGGGGTGATACCGGGGAGCTGTACTTC
CASSQRGDTGELYF
>TRBJ2-5|TRBV12-3/TRBV12-4|.|15|.
TGTGCCAGCAGTTTACAAGCGGAAACTCAAGAGACCCAGTACTTC
CASSLQAETQETQYF
>TRBJ1-1|TRBV24-1|TRBD1|15|.
TGTGCCACCAGTGATGCGACAGGGCTAAGAACTGAAGCTTTCTTT
CATSDATGLRTEAFF
>TRBJ1-1|TRBV20-1|.|11|.
TGCAGCTTGGTAGTGAACACTGAAGCTTTCTTT
CSLVVNTEAFF
>TRBJ2-2|TRBV6-4|.|11|.
TGTGCCAGCACCTCGACAGGGGAGCTGTTTTTT
CASTSTGELFF
>TRBJ2-5|TRBV7-2|.|16|.
TGTGCCAGCAGCACGAGCGAGGGGTACGGCGGGGAGACCCAGTACTTC
CASSTSEGYGGETQYF
>TRBJ2-7|TRBV2|TRBD2|14|.
TGTGCCAGCGGGGAACTAGCGGGAGGGAGGGAGCAGTACTTC
CASGELAGGREQYF
>TRBJ1-2|TRBV25-1|.|16|many
TGTGCCAGCAGTGCTAGGGGACGTATCACTAACTATGGCTACACCTTC
CASSARGRITNYGYTF
>TRBJ2-1|TRBV20-1|TRBD1|10|few
TGCAGTGCCACGGGACAGGGGCAGTTCTTC
CSATGQGQFF
>TRBJ2-7|TRBV29-1|TRBD2|13|.
TGCAGCGTTGGACTAGCGGGAGCCTACGAGCAGTACTTC
CSVGLAGAYEQYF
>TRBJ2-7|TRBV7-2|TRBD1|13|.
TGTGCCAGCAGACTAGACAGGGGTAGGGAGCAGTACTTC
CASRLDRGREQYF
>TRBJ1-2|TRBV6-2/TRBV6-3|.|14|many
TGTGCCAGCAGTTACCCCGGGGTAGGGCCCGGCTACACCTTC
CASSYPGVGPGYTF
>TRBJ2-7|TRBV4-1|TRBD1|14|many
TGCGCCAGCAGCATGGGAGACAGGGCCTACGAGCAGTACTTC
CASSMGDRAYEQYF
>TRBJ1-1|TRBV10-3|.|16|.
TGTGCCATCAGTGAGTCCTGGGGAGGGGTGAACACTGAAGCTTTCTTT
CAISESWGGVNTEAFF
>TRBJ1-1|TRBV27|TRBD1|16|few
TGTGCCAGCAGTTTAGGTCCACGACAGGGGGCCACTGAAGCTTTCTTT
CASSLGPRQGATEAFF